Listed below are T cell receptor beta chains from one sample, sequenced in a study of cytomegalovirus exposure and HLA in healthy donors. Sequencing was performed with immunoSEQ multiplex PCR; in TCRdb, only in-frame clones are kept and a portion is missing. The sample includes some 90,000 clones, about two thirds of them seen just once. The source material was PBMCs. These receptors all come from a man in his 60s in good health and CMV-seronegative. The CDR3 runs from the conserved cysteine through the conserved F or W. A D gene is named only where the DNA matches it firmly. The size of a clone is reported for some rows only, either as once, few or many, or as a class for expanded clones.

TRBD2	few	TRBV7-2	TRBJ2-3	TGTGCCAGCAGCTTAAGGGGCGGGAGTTTGGATACGCAGTATTTT	CASSLRGGSLDTQYF
TRBD1	-	TRBV6-6	TRBJ1-6	TGTGCCAGCAGTGGCGGACAGGGGTCCCCAAATTCACCCCTCCACTTT	CASSGGQGSPNSPLHF
-	-	TRBV19	TRBJ1-5	TGTGCCAGTAGATCTAATATGTACCCTGCCGCTTCGGAGCCCCAGCATTTT	CASRSNMYPAASEPQHF
TRBD2	-	TRBV10-3	TRBJ2-7	TGTGCCATCAGTGAGTCCGGGACTAGTGACGGGTACGAGCAGTACTTC	CAISESGTSDGYEQYF
TRBD2	once	TRBV7-9	TRBJ2-5	TGTTCCGTCCAAGCGGGGGGGAAAGAGACCCAGTACTTC	CSVQAGGKETQYF
TRBD2	-	TRBV19	TRBJ2-7	TGTGCCAGTTCTAGCGGGATCTACGAGCAGTACTTC	CASSSGIYEQYF
-	-	TRBV5-4	TRBJ1-1	TGTGCCAGCAGCCCCGGGTCCCGTTCGAACACTGAAGCTTTCTTT	CASSPGSRSNTEAFF
TRBD2	-	TRBV28	TRBJ2-5	TGTGCCAGCAGCTCAGAGCGGGAGATGGAAGAGACCCAGTACTTC	CASSSEREMEETQYF
-	-	TRBV19	TRBJ2-1	TGTGCCAGTAGTATTGGAGTCGCCAATGAGCAGTTCTTC	CASSIGVANEQFF
-	-	TRBV5-4	TRBJ1-2	TGTGCCAGCAGCTTGGGTCAGGGAAACTATGGCTACACCTTC	CASSLGQGNYGYTF
TRBD1	-	TRBV6-5	TRBJ2-7	TGTGCCAGCAGTTACTCCACAGGGGTTTCGAGGGAGCAGTACTTC	CASSYSTGVSREQYF
TRBD2	-	TRBV6-5	TRBJ2-2	TGTGCCAGCAGTTCTAGCGGGGGGGCTAACACCGGGGAGCTGTTTTTT	CASSSSGGANTGELFF
-	few	TRBV6-6	TRBJ1-2	TGTGCCAGCAGTTACCCGGAGGAGCGCTCGTATGGCTACACCTTC	CASSYPEERSYGYTF
-	-	TRBV10-3	TRBJ1-3	TGTGCCATCAGTTCCGACACTGGAAACACCATATATTTT	CAISSDTGNTIYF
-	-	TRBV6-6	TRBJ1-5	TGTGCCAGCAGACTGACAGCCCGCAATCAGCCCCAGCATTTT	CASRLTARNQPQHF
-	-	TRBV6-6	TRBJ2-1	TGTGCCAGCAAGGGGGCCTACAATGAGCAGTTCTTC	CASKGAYNEQFF
-	few	TRBV29-1	TRBJ2-1	TGCAGCGTTGTTCGGCGGGGTAGGTCCTACAATGAGCAGTTCTTC	CSVVRRGRSYNEQFF
-	-	TRBV2	TRBJ2-7	TGTGCCAGCAGATGGGAGTCCGAGCAGTACTTC	CASRWESEQYF
-	few	TRBV15	TRBJ2-1	TGTGCCACCAGCAGAGATCGGCGGGGACGCTCCTACAATGAGCAGTTCTTC	CATSRDRRGRSYNEQFF
-	-	TRBV7-2	TRBJ2-1	TGTGCCAGCAGCTCACCCAAATCAGGTGAGCAGTTCTTC	CASSSPKSGEQFF
-	-	TRBV4-2	TRBJ1-4	TGTGCCAGCAGCCAAGGACAGGCAACTAATGAAAAACTGTTTTTT	CASSQGQATNEKLFF
-	-	TRBV6-1	TRBJ1-1	TGTGCCAGCAACCCGGTTACGGGGGGCTTTGAAGCTTTCTTT	CASNPVTGGFEAFF
TRBD2	-	TRBV7-2	TRBJ2-7	TGTGCCAGCAGCCCTGGGGCCCTGGGGCTAGCGGACTACGAGCAGTACTTC	CASSPGALGLADYEQYF
TRBD1	-	TRBV28	TRBJ1-2	TGTGCCAGCAGTTCCCTAGGACAGGTTGCCCTTGGGGGGGGCTACACCTTC	CASSSLGQVALGGGYTF
TRBD1	-	TRBV5-5	TRBJ1-1	TGTGCCAGCAGCTCTGGACAGGGGTGGGACACTGAAGCTTTCTTT	CASSSGQGWDTEAFF
TRBD2	-	TRBV30	TRBJ2-6	TGTGCCTGGAGTGTAATCCGCGGGGGGCGCGGAACTGGTGGGGCCAACGTCCTGACTTTC	CAWSVIRGGRGTGGANVLTF
TRBD2	-	TRBV6-1	TRBJ2-2	TGTGCCAGCAGTGAAGTGGCTAGCGGGAGGTTCCGCACCGGGGAGCTGTTTTTT	CASSEVASGRFRTGELFF
-	few	TRBV4-1	TRBJ1-1	TGCGCCAGCAGCCAAGGACTACTGGGAAGGGCGCCGGACACTGAAGCTTTCTTT	CASSQGLLGRAPDTEAFF
TRBD2	-	TRBV6-1	TRBJ2-3	TGTGCCAGCAGTGAAACTAGCGGGAGCGGTGCAGATACGCAGTATTTT	CASSETSGSGADTQYF
-	-	TRBV6-1	TRBJ2-3	TGTGCCAGCAGTGAAGTAGTCCTTAGCACAGATACGCAGTATTTT	CASSEVVLSTDTQYF
-	-	TRBV9	TRBJ2-2	TGTGCCAGCAGCGTAGATCTCACCGGGGAGCTGTTTTTT	CASSVDLTGELFF
-	-	TRBV10-3	TRBJ2-7	TGTGCCATCAGTGAGTCCCGGGACTCCTACGAGCAGTACTTC	CAISESRDSYEQYF
-	few	TRBV5-6	TRBJ1-5	TGTGCCAGCAGCTTGGGGAGATCCTTCCAGCCCCAGCATTTT	CASSLGRSFQPQHF
-	-	TRBV28	TRBJ1-2	TGTGCCAGCAGTTTACTGGGGGCGGGCTATGGCTACACCTTC	CASSLLGAGYGYTF
-	-	TRBV10-1	TRBJ2-7	TGCGCCAGCAGTGAGTCCGGAGGGGACGAGCAGTACTTC	CASSESGGDEQYF
TRBD2	-	TRBV9	TRBJ2-5	TGTGCCAGCAGCGTAGTAGCGGGAGGTGAGACCCAGTACTTC	CASSVVAGGETQYF
-	-	TRBV6-5	TRBJ2-1	TGTGCCAGCAGTTACGCCAAGGTTCAGGTGGGTGAGCAGTTCTTC	CASSYAKVQVGEQFF
TRBD2	-	TRBV5-1	TRBJ2-2	TGCGCCAGCAGCGGGTGGACTAGCGAGGCCGGGGAGCTGTTTTTT	CASSGWTSEAGELFF
-	few	TRBV5-1	TRBJ2-7	TGCGCCAGCAGTTGGGACATCTACGAGCAGTACTTC	CASSWDIYEQYF
TRBD1	few	TRBV19	TRBJ1-6	TGTGCCAGTAGGGGGTGGACAGGGGGGATCGATTCACCCCTCCACTTT	CASRGWTGGIDSPLHF
TRBD1	-	TRBV28	TRBJ2-7	TGTGCCAGCAGGCCGGGACAGATGTACGAGCAGTACTTC	CASRPGQMYEQYF
-	-	TRBV6-4	TRBJ2-1	TGTGCCAGCAGTGACCAATATCAGGTTTCCGGGCAGTTCTTC	CASSDQYQVSGQFF
-	-	TRBV6-1	TRBJ1-5	TGTGCCAGCAGTGAAAGGGACTTACAGCCCCAGCATTTT	CASSERDLQPQHF
TRBD1	-	TRBV29-1	TRBJ1-2	TGCAGCGCCGGGACAGCCTATGGCTACACCTTC	CSAGTAYGYTF
TRBD1	-	TRBV7-8	TRBJ1-1	TGTGCCAGCAGCGCCAGGGGACAGGGTATTATGAACACTGAAGCTTTCTTT	CASSARGQGIMNTEAFF
TRBD2	-	TRBV18	TRBJ2-5	TGTGCCAGCTCACTGGGTCTAGCGGGAGCCTCTGAAGAGACCCAGTACTTC	CASSLGLAGASEETQYF
-	-	TRBV7-9	TRBJ1-4	TGTTCCAGCAGCTTAGGCGGAGAAAAACTGTTTTTT	CSSSLGGEKLFF